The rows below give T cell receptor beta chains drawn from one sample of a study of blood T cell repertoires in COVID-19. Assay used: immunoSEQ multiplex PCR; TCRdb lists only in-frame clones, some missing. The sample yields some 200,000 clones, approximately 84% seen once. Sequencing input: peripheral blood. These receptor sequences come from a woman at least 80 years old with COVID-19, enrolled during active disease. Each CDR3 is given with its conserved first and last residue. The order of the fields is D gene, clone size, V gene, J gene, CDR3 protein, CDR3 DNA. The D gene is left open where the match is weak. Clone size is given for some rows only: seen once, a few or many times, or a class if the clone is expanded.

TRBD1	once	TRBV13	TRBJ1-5	CASSFGQGGNQPQHF	TGTGCCAGCAGCTTCGGACAGGGTGGCAATCAGCCCCAGCATTTT
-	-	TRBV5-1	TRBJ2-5	CASSLVAGAETQYF	TGCGCCAGCAGCCTGGTGGCCGGAGCAGAGACCCAGTACTTC
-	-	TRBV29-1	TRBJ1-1	CSVGVRVNTEAFF	TGCAGCGTTGGCGTGAGAGTGAACACTGAAGCTTTCTTT
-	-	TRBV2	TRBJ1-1	CASSVMRENTEAFF	TGTGCCAGCAGTGTGATGCGAGAGAACACTGAAGCTTTCTTT
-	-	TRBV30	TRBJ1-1	CAGLGDRNTEAFF	TGTGCGGGGCTCGGAGACCGGAACACTGAAGCTTTCTTT
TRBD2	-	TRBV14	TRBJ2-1	CASSPAGDLAYNEQFF	TGTGCCAGCAGCCCAGCGGGGGACCTAGCCTACAATGAGCAGTTCTTC
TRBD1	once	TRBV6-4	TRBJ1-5	CASSAWTGIPPYSNQPQHF	TGTGCCAGCAGTGCATGGACAGGGATCCCCCCGTATAGCAATCAGCCCCAGCATTTT
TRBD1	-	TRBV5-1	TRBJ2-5	CASSPGTDETQYF	TGCGCCAGCAGCCCGGGGACAGATGAGACCCAGTACTTC
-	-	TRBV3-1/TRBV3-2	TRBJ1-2	CASSQGTANYGYTF	TGTGCCAGCAGCCAAGGGACAGCTAACTATGGCTACACCTTC
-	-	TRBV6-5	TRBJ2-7	CASRSVSYEQYF	TGTGCCAGCAGGTCAGTTTCCTACGAGCAGTACTTC
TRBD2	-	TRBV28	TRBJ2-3	CASTSAGGPLDTQYF	TGTGCCAGCACTTCGGCGGGAGGGCCTTTGGATACGCAGTATTTT
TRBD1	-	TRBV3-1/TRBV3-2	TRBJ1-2	CASSHGTGSYGYTF	TGTGCCAGCAGCCACGGGACAGGGAGCTATGGCTACACCTTC
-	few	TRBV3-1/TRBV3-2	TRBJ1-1	CASSQGVRLQPPEAFF	TGTGCCAGCAGCCAAGGCGTCCGGTTACAGCCCCCTGAAGCTTTCTTT
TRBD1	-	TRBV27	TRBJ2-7	CASSRTGGLAYEQYF	TGTGCCAGCAGTCGGACAGGGGGCCTCGCCTACGAGCAGTACTTC
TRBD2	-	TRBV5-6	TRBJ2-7	CASSSRDYPPYEQYF	TGTGCCAGCAGCTCCCGGGACTACCCTCCCTACGAGCAGTACTTC
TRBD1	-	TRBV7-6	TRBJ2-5	CASSLITGGAAETQYF	TGTGCCAGCAGCCTAATTACAGGGGGCGCGGCGGAGACCCAGTACTTC
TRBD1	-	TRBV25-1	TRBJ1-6	CASSERAQGYSPLHF	TGTGCCAGCAGTGAAAGGGCACAGGGGTATTCACCCCTCCACTTT
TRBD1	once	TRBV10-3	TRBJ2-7	CAISETGGDEQYF	TGTGCCATCAGTGAGACAGGGGGCGACGAGCAGTACTTC
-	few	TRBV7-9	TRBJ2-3	CASSQRPSRNTDTQYF	TGTGCCAGCAGCCAGCGGCCGAGCCGGAACACAGATACGCAGTATTTT
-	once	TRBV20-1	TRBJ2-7	CSARAVPEQYF	TGCAGTGCTAGAGCGGTACCCGAGCAGTACTTC
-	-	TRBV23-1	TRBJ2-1	CASPRRGPAGAASSYNEQFF	TGCGCCAGCCCCCGAAGAGGACCGGCAGGAGCGGCGAGCTCCTACAATGAGCAGTTCTTC
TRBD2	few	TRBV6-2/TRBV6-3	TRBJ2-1	CASSLGLAGSLEQFF	TGTGCCAGCAGTTTAGGACTAGCCGGATCCCTTGAGCAGTTCTTC
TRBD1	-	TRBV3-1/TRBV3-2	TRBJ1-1	CASSQYTGTGWRNTEAFF	TGTGCCAGCAGCCAATACACCGGGACAGGGTGGAGAAACACTGAAGCTTTCTTT
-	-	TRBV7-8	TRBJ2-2	CASSFVYPNTGELFF	TGTGCCAGCAGCTTCGTCTACCCGAACACCGGGGAGCTGTTTTTT
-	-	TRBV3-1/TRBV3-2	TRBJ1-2	CASSFWTANYGYTF	TGTGCCAGCAGCTTTTGGACAGCTAACTATGGCTACACCTTC
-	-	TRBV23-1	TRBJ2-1	CASTHEEGYNEQFF	TGCGCCAGCACCCATGAGGAGGGTTACAATGAGCAGTTCTTC
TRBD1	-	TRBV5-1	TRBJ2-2	CASTQGAQGTGELFF	TGCGCCAGCACCCAGGGGGCGCAGGGCACCGGGGAGCTGTTTTTT
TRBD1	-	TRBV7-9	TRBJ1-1	CASRPGGPNTEAFF	TGTGCCAGCAGACCAGGGGGGCCGAACACTGAAGCTTTCTTT
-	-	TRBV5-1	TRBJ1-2	CASSLYNAGGGYTF	TGCGCCAGCAGCTTATACAACGCCGGGGGTGGCTACACCTTC
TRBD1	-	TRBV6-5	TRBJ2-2	CASRRQGLSPGELFF	TGTGCCAGCAGAAGACAGGGCCTCTCACCCGGGGAGCTGTTTTTT
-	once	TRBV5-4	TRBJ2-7	CASSPTFGGDYEQYF	TGTGCCAGCAGCCCTACCTTCGGAGGGGACTACGAGCAGTACTTC
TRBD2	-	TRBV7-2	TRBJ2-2	CASSPRRGAAGELFF	TGTGCCAGCAGCCCCCGGCGGGGGGCTGCCGGGGAGCTGTTTTTT
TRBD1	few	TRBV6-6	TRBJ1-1	CASRPGTGVLNTEAFF	TGTGCCAGCAGACCCGGGACAGGGGTCCTTAACACTGAAGCTTTCTTT
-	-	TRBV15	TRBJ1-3	CATSRGDRTGNTIYF	TGTGCCACCAGCAGAGGCGACAGGACTGGAAACACCATATATTTT
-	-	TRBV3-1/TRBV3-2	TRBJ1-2	CASSLQAQGPLNYGYTF	TGTGCCAGCAGCCTACAGGCCCAGGGGCCCCTTAACTATGGCTACACCTTC
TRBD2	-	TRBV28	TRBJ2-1	CASSLPPLAGGPLIYNEQFF	TGTGCCAGCAGTTTACCCCCACTAGCGGGAGGCCCCCTCATTTACAATGAGCAGTTCTTC
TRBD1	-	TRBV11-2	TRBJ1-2	CASSPRQGTWNGYTF	TGTGCCAGCAGCCCCCGACAGGGAACTTGGAATGGCTACACCTTC
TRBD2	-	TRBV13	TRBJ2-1	CASSGPGLAGGSSYNEQFF	TGTGCCAGCAGCGGACCGGGACTAGCGGGAGGCAGCTCCTACAATGAGCAGTTCTTC
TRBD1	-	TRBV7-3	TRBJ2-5	CASSSDREETQYF	TGTGCCAGCAGCTCAGACAGGGAAGAGACCCAGTACTTC
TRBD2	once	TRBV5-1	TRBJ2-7	CASSYSWGLAGGAYEQYF	TGCGCCAGCAGCTACTCCTGGGGACTAGCGGGAGGTGCCTACGAGCAGTACTTC
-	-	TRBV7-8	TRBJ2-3	CASSFWEATDTQYF	TGTGCCAGCAGCTTCTGGGAGGCAACAGATACGCAGTATTTT
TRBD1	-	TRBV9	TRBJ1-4	CASSATGGVWKLFF	TGTGCCAGCAGCGCCACAGGGGGCGTGTGGAAACTGTTTTTT
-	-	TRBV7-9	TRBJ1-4	CASSLSGGISEKLFF	TGTGCCAGCAGCTTAAGCGGCGGAATTTCTGAAAAACTGTTTTTT
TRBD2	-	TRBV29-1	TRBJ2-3	CSVEAGGDTQYF	TGCAGCGTTGAAGCGGGAGGAGATACGCAGTATTTT
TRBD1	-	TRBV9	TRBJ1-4	CASSVTGGGEKLFF	TGTGCCAGCAGCGTCACAGGGGGCGGTGAAAAACTGTTTTTT
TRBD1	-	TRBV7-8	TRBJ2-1	CASSPRDRRVNEQFF	TGTGCCAGCAGCCCCAGGGACAGGAGGGTAAATGAGCAGTTCTTC
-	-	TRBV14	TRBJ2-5	CASSQFIETQYF	TGTGCCAGCAGCCAATTTATAGAGACCCAGTACTTC
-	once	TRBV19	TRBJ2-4	CASSEGPGNIQYF	TGTGCCAGCTCGGAGGGTCCTGGGAACATTCAGTACTTC
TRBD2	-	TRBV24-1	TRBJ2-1	CATSDAGAGGPGNEQFF	TGTGCCACCAGTGATGCCGGAGCGGGGGGGCCGGGAAATGAGCAGTTCTTC